These 9 T cell receptor beta chains were all obtained from the same sample, sequenced in a study of blood T cell repertoires in COVID-19. TCRdb keeps only in-frame clones here, not all; method: immunoSEQ multiplex PCR. The sample includes under 500,000 clones, 87% of them seen just once. Sequenced sample: PBMCs or T cells enriched from blood (not recorded which). These receptors all stem from a woman between 18 and 29 years old with acute COVID-19.

This sequence joins TRBV9 and TRBJ1-2; tentative D call: TRBD1 (5 bases). The CDR3 runs 14 residues. Looked up from germline, CDR1 is SGDLS and CDR2 is YYNGEE. Trimming removed 4 bases at V and 8 bases at J, with 18 bases between. The CDR3 DNA sequence: TGTGCCAGCAGCCCGGGGGGGGGACCCCGGGGCTACACCTTC. Translating it yields CASSPGGGPRGYTF.

The chain carries TRBV10-3 and TRBJ2-1; possible D gene TRBD2, 6 bases. V lost 3 bases and J 8 bases, leaving 17 bases between the germline ends. Germline assignment: CDR1 ENHRY and CDR2 SYGVKD. The CDR3 is 15 amino acids. CDR3 nucleotide sequence: TGTGCCATCAGTGAAACTGGACTATTGGGGCATGAGCAGTTCTTC. It encodes CAISETGLLGHEQFF.

V and J are TRBV19 and TRBJ2-2, with D perhaps TRBD2 (5 bases). The V gene's germline CDR1 is LNHDA and CDR2 SQIVND (reference sequence). V was trimmed by 6 bases and J by 6 bases, leaving 11 bases between them. The CDR3 is made up of 13 amino acids. Here the CDR3 DNA reads TGTGCCAGTAGGAGGGAAGGCCCCGGGGAGCTGTTTTTT. Its protein product is CASRREGPGELFF.

J is TRBJ2-7 and V is TRBV11-2, with TRBD1 identical over 9 bases. Germline CDR1 reads SGHAT; CDR2 reads FQNNGV. The CDR3 is 14 amino acids. V shed 4 bases, J shed 4 bases, and the junction held 5 bases outside the gene matches. CDR3 amino acids: CASSSWTGEYEQYF. The CDR3 nucleotides are TGTGCCAGCAGCTCGTGGACAGGGGAGTACGAGCAGTACTTC.

This clone has only one observation. The chain recombines TRBV4-3 with TRBJ2-1, with D perhaps matching TRBD1 (5 bases). The germline CDR1 and CDR2 sequences are LGHNA and YSLEER. This CDR3 is built from 13 residues. V dropped 3 bases and J dropped 6 bases, with 9 bases sitting between them. The CDR3 protein is CASSHRVGNEQFF. The CDR3 DNA is TGCGCCAGCAGCCACAGGGTCGGCAATGAGCAGTTCTTC.

V usage is TRBV4-1 and J usage is TRBJ1-4; unclear D gene. V gave up 3 bases and J gave up 7 bases, with 18 bases separating them. Per germline, CDR1 MGHRA and CDR2 YSYEKL. The CDR3 runs to 16 residues. The CDR3 sequence is CASSHKPGMLAEKLFF. The CDR3 nucleotides are TGCGCCAGCAGCCATAAACCTGGGATGCTAGCTGAAAAACTGTTTTTT.

The J gene is TRBJ1-6, the V gene TRBV6-5, with 7 bases that match TRBD1. Germline V gene lookup returns CDR1 MNHEY and CDR2 SVGAGI. Germline trimming cut 0 bases from V and 8 bases from J; bases unmatched to any gene: 7. This CDR3 is built from 16 residues. CDR3 region: CASSYSIRGQDSPLHF. CDR3 DNA sequence: TGTGCCAGCAGTTACTCGATAAGGGGGCAAGATTCACCCCTCCACTTT.

The chain employs TRBV29-1 and TRBJ1-1, with D perhaps TRBD1 (5 bases). The V gene lost 2 bases and the J gene lost 0 bases, with 13 bases spanning the gap. Germline V gene lookup returns CDR1 SQVTM and CDR2 ANQGSEA. There are 15 residues in the CDR3. The DNA of the CDR3 is TGCAGCGTTGAATTCTCGGGGGGTATGAACACTGAAGCTTTCTTT. This gives the protein CSVEFSGGMNTEAFF. Full variable domain (outside the CDR3, taken from reference TRBV29-1 and TRBJ1-1): SAVISQKPSRDICQRGTSLTIQCQVDSQVTMMFWYRQQPGQSLTLIATANQGSEATYESGFVIDKFPISRPNLTFSTLTVSNMSPEDSSIYLCSVEFSGGMNTEAFFGQGTRLTVV.

V usage is TRBV9 and J usage is TRBJ2-7; 9 nucleotides align to TRBD2. V dropped 0 bases and J dropped 5; count of bases not matched to a gene: 6. Germline CDR1 is SGDLS and CDR2 is YYNGEE. The CDR3 has 15 amino acids. The CDR3 coding sequence is TGTGCCAGCAGCGTAGGCGTAGCGGGGGCGCACGAGCAGTACTTC. This sequence encodes CASSVGVAGAHEQYF.